The 14 T cell receptor beta chains given below trace back to one sample, sequenced in a study of T cells after yellow fever vaccination. A single record per CDR3 protein comes from TCRdb applying MiXCR to the 5' RACE reads. The data contain about 210,000 distinct CDR3 sequences, 2.5% to 3.5% of them seen just once; the ten biggest clones take up about 3%. The input for sequencing was CD4+ T cells sorted from PBMCs, taken 10 days after the yellow fever booster vaccination. The receptors stem from a man aged 18 to 30 who received the YFV17D yellow fever vaccine.

The rearrangement uses TRBV20-1 and TRBJ1-3; perhaps TRBD1 as D (6 bases). The CDR3 runs to 13 residues. The germline V gene encodes CDR1 DFQATT and CDR2 SNEGSKA (reference sequence). Trimming shortened V by 3 bases and J by 8 bases, and 14 bases separated the two germline ends. In DNA, the CDR3 is TGCAGTGCTAGGGACAGCGGGGGAGACACCATATATTTT. It is translated as CSARDSGGDTIYF.

Many counts were recorded for this clonotype. This sequence joins TRBV11-2 and TRBJ2-1; 8 positions agree with TRBD1. V dropped 1 base and J dropped 8; count of bases not matched to a gene: 10. This CDR3 region has 16 residues. Germline V lookup: CDR1 SGHAT, CDR2 FQNNGV. The CDR3 is CASSLGRTGPIDEQFF. Here the CDR3 DNA reads TGTGCCAGCAGCTTAGGCCGGACAGGGCCCATCGATGAGCAGTTCTTC.

The V and J genes are TRBV2 and TRBJ1-3, with D unclear. V lost 4 bases and J lost 0, with 10 bases in between. The CDR3 contains 15 residues. From germline, CDR1 is SNHLY and CDR2 FYNNEI. Written as DNA, the CDR3 is TGTGCCAGCAGTGCCAGCGATTTCTCTGGAAACACCATATATTTT. It codes for CASSASDFSGNTIYF.

The chain links TRBV21-1 to TRBJ1-1. TRBV21-1 is described as a pseudogene. The CDR3 has 15 amino acids. The chain's CDR3 is CASSNIPVEKGGAFF. The DNA for the CDR3 is TGTGCCAGCAGCAACATTCCGGTTGAAAAGGGAGGAGCTTTCTTT.

This clonotype has a handful of counts. This chain connects TRBV18 to TRBJ1-1; TRBD1 is a possible D gene (5 bases). From germline, CDR1 is KGHSH and CDR2 LQKENI. The CDR3 covers 13 residues. V lost 7 bases and J lost 4, with 13 bases in between. This CDR3 reads CASLTGPGTEAFF. CDR3 nucleotide sequence: TGTGCCAGCTTGACGGGGCCGGGCACTGAAGCTTTCTTT.

The sample holds many counts of this clonotype. The chain joins TRBV4-2 to TRBJ1-5, with a weak D call TRBD1 (6 bases). The V gene's germline CDR1 is LGHNA and CDR2 YNFKEQ. The CDR3 is made up of 15 amino acids. Trimming stripped 1 base from V and 2 bases from J, with 9 bases between. CDR3 sequence (DNA): TGTGCCAGCAGCCAAGTGAGGGGGGGCAATCAGCCCCAGCATTTT. Protein: CASSQVRGGNQPQHF.

The chain carries TRBV20-1 and TRBJ2-7; 10 nucleotides align to TRBD1. The V gene's germline CDR1 is DFQATT and CDR2 SNEGSKA (reference sequence). This CDR3 contains 13 residues. Trimming at V came to 4 bases and at J to 5 bases, leaving 5 bases not matched to a gene. CDR3 sequence (DNA): TGCAGTGCTATCGGGACAGGGGACCACGAGCAGTACTTC. Encoded protein: CSAIGTGDHEQYF.

This clonotype was recorded many times. The chain is built from TRBV12-3 or TRBV12-4 and TRBJ2-3; 9 bases map to TRBD2. The CDR3 runs to 16 residues. J gave up 3 bases and V 5 bases, and 9 bases lay outside the gene matches. The CDR3 nucleotides read TGTGCCAGCAGTCCCCGGGGCGGGGGGGGGACAGATACGCAGTATTTT. Amino acid sequence: CASSPRGGGGTDTQYF.

The chain couples TRBV19 to TRBJ1-4; tentatively, D is TRBD1 (5 bases). V lost 6 bases to trimming and J lost 7 bases, with 15 bases between them. Germline CDR1 LNHDA, CDR2 SQIVND (reference sequence). The CDR3 extends over 14 amino acids. The CDR3 DNA sequence: TGTGCCAGTAGGGGGACGGTCAACAGTGAAAAACTGTTTTTT. This sequence encodes CASRGTVNSEKLFF.

The V call is TRBV18, the J call TRBJ1-2, with D perhaps TRBD1 (6 bases). The CDR3 contains 18 residues. CDR1 and CDR2 (germline): KGHSH, LQKENI. The germline V and J ends were trimmed by 3 bases and 1 base, with 21 bases remaining between them. CDR3 protein: CASSPGVIAGVYNYGYTF. The DNA for the CDR3 is TGTGCCAGCTCACCGGGGGTGATTGCAGGGGTTTATAACTATGGCTACACCTTC. The full variable domain, with the rest looked up from reference TRBV18 and TRBJ1-2, is NAGVMQNPRHLVRRRGQEARLRCSPMKGHSHVYWYRQLPEEGLKFMVYLQKENIIDESGMPKERFSAEFPKEGPSILRIQQVVRGDSAAYFCASSPGVIAGVYNYGYTFGSGTRLTVV.

In its sample, this clonotype was seen many times. The chain employs TRBV5-1 and TRBJ2-7; the match to TRBD1 covers 7 bases. CDR1 SGHRS and CDR2 YFSETQ come from the germline V gene. J was trimmed by 2 bases and V by 4 bases; bases with no gene match: 15. This CDR3 has 17 amino acids. The DNA of the CDR3 is TGCGCCAGCAGCCCCGCGACCGGCAGGGGGTTTCCCTACGAGCAGTACTTC. This gives the protein CASSPATGRGFPYEQYF.

This clonotype occurred a few times. The gene calls are TRBV7-2 and TRBJ2-5, with 9 bases fitting TRBD1. CDR1 is SGHTA and CDR2 is FQGNSA in the germline V gene. The junction had 8 bases not matched to a gene; V was cut back by 6 bases and J by 3 bases. This CDR3 is 15 amino acids long. CDR3 in amino acids: CASSKGQGGKETQYF. CDR3 sequence (DNA): TGTGCCAGCAGTAAGGGACAGGGAGGCAAAGAGACCCAGTACTTC.

This clonotype came up a few times. The rearrangement uses TRBV18 and TRBJ1-1, with a possible D match to TRBD1 (6 bases). The CDR3 is 13 residues long. CDR1 is KGHSH, CDR2 LQKENI, per germline. V shed 6 bases and J shed 0 bases, with 8 bases lying between them. CDR3 in amino acids: CASSGGLNTEAFF. CDR3 coding DNA: TGTGCCAGCTCGGGGGGCTTGAACACTGAAGCTTTCTTT.

This clonotype has a count of ten or more. The chain combines TRBV7-9 with TRBJ1-3; D ambiguous. V shed 2 bases and J shed 2 bases, with 7 bases lying between them. The CDR3 is 14 residues long. Germline CDR1 SEHNR, CDR2 FQNEAQ (reference sequence). CDR3 amino acids: CASSLLGAGNTIYF. CDR3 bases: TGTGCCAGCAGCTTACTGGGAGCTGGAAACACCATATATTTT.